The TCR beta chain under discussion was sequenced for a study of T cells in Graves' hyperthyroidism and ophthalmopathy. Study-level background: Peripheral blood draws took place at initial diagnosis, ahead of any treatment.

Findings of the study overall: Most thyroid-expanded clonotypes above 0.001 were also found in blood.

Investigators excluded patients with uncontrolled infection, other autoimmune disease, pregnancy or lactation. RNA transcripts served as the template for amplifying TCR beta CDR3 regions. Researchers ran a first-round RT-PCR on the TCR CDR3 using the HTBI primer set. TCRdb reanalysed the multiplex PCR reads using MiXCR and keeps one entry per CDR3 protein. The repertoire holds over 250,000 distinct CDR3 sequences, with approximately 15% as singletons. For this clonotype: Its target is unknown.

The sequencing sample was made of blood. The receptor was derived from an older woman with Graves' ophthalmopathy.

The CDR3 region is CASSQAVVGTPEKLFF. Written as DNA, the CDR3 is TGCGCCAGCAGCCAAGCCGTGGTAGGAACACCCGAAAAACTGTTTTTT. This chain connects TRBV4-3 to TRBJ1-4; D is unclear. The germline gives CDR1 LGHNA, CDR2 YSLEER. This CDR3 has 16 amino acids. Trimming pared 1 base from V and 8 bases from J, leaving 17 bases between.